The clone carrying this TCR beta chain was seen just once. The record originates from a study of technical replicates of blood from a few donors. Germline V gives CDR1 SEHNR, CDR2 FQNEAQ (reference sequence). The CDR3 is 15 residues long. V shed 5 bases, J shed 6 bases, and the junction held 11 bases outside the gene matches. Method: immunoSEQ multiplex PCR; TCRdb's copy keeps in-frame clones and lacks some. The table lists tens of thousands of clones, roughly 95% of them singletons. Material for sequencing was T cells isolated from PBMCs. This TCR was sampled from a human donor in good health. The rearrangement uses TRBV7-9 and TRBJ1-2, with 8 bases matching TRBD1. Here the CDR3 reads CASSPSQGALNGYTF. The CDR3 DNA reads as TGTGCCAGCAGCCCAAGCCAGGGGGCGTTAAATGGCTACACCTTC.